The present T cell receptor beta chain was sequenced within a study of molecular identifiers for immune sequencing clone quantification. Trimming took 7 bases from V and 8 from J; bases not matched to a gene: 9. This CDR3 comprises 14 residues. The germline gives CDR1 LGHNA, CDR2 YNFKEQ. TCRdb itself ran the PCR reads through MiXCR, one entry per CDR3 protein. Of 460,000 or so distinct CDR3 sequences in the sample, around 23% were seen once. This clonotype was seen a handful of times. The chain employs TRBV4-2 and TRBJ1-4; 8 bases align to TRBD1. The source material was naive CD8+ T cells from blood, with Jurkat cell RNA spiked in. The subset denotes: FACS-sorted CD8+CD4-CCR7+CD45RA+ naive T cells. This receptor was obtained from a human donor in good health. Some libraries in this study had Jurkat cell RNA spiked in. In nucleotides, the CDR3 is TGTGCCAGCACCGGTCAGGGGGCGGAGGAAAAACTGTTTTTT. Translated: CASTGQGAEEKLFF.